The source of this T cell receptor beta chain is a study of early T cells in non-severe SARS-CoV-2 infection. A few counts support this clonotype. Unique molecular identifiers were attached to individual cDNA molecules. TCRdb re-called the 5' RACE reads with MiXCR, one entry per CDR3 protein. The sample holds more than 75,000 distinct CDR3 sequences, roughly 13% seen once. The ends were cut back, 5 bases at V and 4 bases at J, with 8 bases in the middle. The CDR3 sequence is 12 residues long. Germline values: CDR1 SGHAT, CDR2 FQNNGV. J is TRBJ2-5 and V is TRBV11-2, with no clear D. The sample comprised whole blood. This receptor was taken from an adult who was a healthcare worker with PCR-confirmed SARS-CoV-2 infection or an uninfected control (not recorded which). The CDR3 sequence is CASSRGVETQYF. The CDR3 DNA reads TGTGCCAGCAGCCGAGGAGTAGAGACCCAGTACTTC.